The 3 T cell receptor beta chains given below trace back to one sample, sequenced in a study of cytomegalovirus exposure and HLA in healthy donors. Assay used: immunoSEQ multiplex PCR; TCRdb lists only in-frame clones, some missing. The data contain more than 300,000 clones, around 86% of them singletons. Material: PBMCs. The receptors here all came from a young woman in good health and CMV-seronegative.

The gene calls are TRBV28 and TRBJ2-1, with 9 bases aligning to TRBD2. This CDR3 region has 16 residues. In germline, CDR1 is MDHEN, CDR2 SYDVKM. Trimming took 5 bases from V and 3 from J; bases not matched to a gene: 8. CDR3 nucleotide sequence: TGTGCCAGCAGTAACCCCGCTAGCGGGAACTACAATGAGCAGTTCTTC. Translating it yields CASSNPASGNYNEQFF.

The V gene is TRBV19, the J gene TRBJ2-1; 9 bases are shared with TRBD1. This CDR3 region has 15 residues. Germline V gene data show CDR1 as LNHDA and CDR2 as SQIVND (reference sequence). V shed 7 bases and J 1 base; nucleotides not matched to a gene: 5. The CDR3 protein is CASMGQGGSYNEQFF. The CDR3 nucleotides are TGTGCCAGTATGGGACAGGGAGGTTCCTACAATGAGCAGTTCTTC.

J is TRBJ1-2 and V is TRBV7-9; possible D gene TRBD1, 5 bases. Germline CDR1 and CDR2: SEHNR and FQNEAQ (reference sequence). Trimming cost V 5 bases and J 8 bases, with 15 bases left between them. This CDR3 is built from 13 residues. This CDR3 reads CASSGRTPEGYTF. As DNA, the CDR3 is TGTGCCAGCAGCGGGCGGACACCAGAGGGCTACACCTTC.